This T cell receptor (beta chain) was retrieved from a study of T cell clonality in common variable immunodeficiency. General study points: Reportedly, TCR beta sequences from common variable immunodeficiency showed fewer deletions and N-nucleotide insertions. Shared TCRbeta clones were fewer between CVID subjects than controls. CVID subjects showed higher TCRbeta clonality than healthy controls.

This clone was seen many times. Its cognate antigen is unknown. The sequenced fragment ends 3 residues before the CDR3 boundary, so the rest is inferred from the germline J gene. The CDR3 totals 14 residues. V trimming: 5 bases; J trimming: 1 base; junction bases outside the gene matches: 1. Looked up from germline, CDR1 is SEHNR and CDR2 is FQNEAQ (reference sequence). Patients and controls were mostly of Caucasian heritage. Produced via immunoSEQ multiplex PCR; TCRdb's table is partial and in-frame only. Recorded here are some 38,000 clones, none singletons. This sequence joins TRBV7-9 and TRBJ1-1; 10 bases map to TRBD1. The TCR was taken from a person aged 18-69 years in good health. The sample consisted of peripheral blood mononuclear cells. The sequenced part of the CDR3 DNA is TGTGCCAGCAGCCGGGACAGGGGGAACACTGAA. This gives the protein CASSRDRGNTE. The whole CDR3 protein is CASSRDRGNTEAFF.